This TCR beta chain was captured by sequencing in a study of CD8+CD57+ T cells in acquired aplastic anemia. On the study more broadly: DNA from sorted CD4+ and CD8+ cells averaged around 3.5 ug. Whole-study findings and limits: Both patients and controls carried the same twenty-nine CD8+ CDR3 sequences. CD8+ Simpson's diversity in patients was not significantly different from that in controls.

Genomic DNA constituted the template upon which TCR beta VDJ and CDR3 profiling was performed. TCRdb reprocessed the reads with MiXCR, giving one entry per CDR3 protein. The table lists 120,000 or so distinct CDR3 sequences, about 46% of them singletons, with 2% to 3% in the top ten. This clonotype was seen many times. What it recognizes is unknown. Trimming pared 7 bases from V and 5 bases from J, leaving 14 bases between. Germline-derived CDR1 and CDR2 are LNHDA and SQIVND (reference sequence). The CDR3 length is 13 residues. The source of this sequence is a human donor in good health, serving as a control. The chain uses TRBV19 and TRBJ2-5, with D possibly being TRBD1 (6 bases). What was sequenced was sorted CD4+, CD8+, or CD8+CD57+ T cells (not recorded which) from PBMCs. CDR3 coding DNA: TGTGCCAGTACTCACTCGAGGGGGGAGACCCAGTACTTC. Its translation: CASTHSRGETQYF.